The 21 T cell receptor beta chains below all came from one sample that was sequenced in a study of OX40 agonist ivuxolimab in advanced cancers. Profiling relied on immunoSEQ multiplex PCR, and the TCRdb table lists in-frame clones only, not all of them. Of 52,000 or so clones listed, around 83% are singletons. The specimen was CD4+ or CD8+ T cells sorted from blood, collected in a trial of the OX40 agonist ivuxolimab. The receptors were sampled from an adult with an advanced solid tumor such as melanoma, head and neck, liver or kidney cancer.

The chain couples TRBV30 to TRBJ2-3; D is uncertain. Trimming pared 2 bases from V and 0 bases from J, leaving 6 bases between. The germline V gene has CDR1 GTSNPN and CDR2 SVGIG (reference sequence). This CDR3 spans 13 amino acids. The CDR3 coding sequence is TGTGCCTGGAGTCTGTCTAGCACAGATACGCAGTATTTT. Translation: CAWSLSSTDTQYF.

The CDR3 DNA sequence: TGTGCCAGCAGCTTACCGGGACAGGGGAACAATCAGCCCCAGCATTTT. Its protein product is CASSLPGQGNNQPQHF. The chain joins TRBV7-8 to TRBJ1-5, with TRBD1 matching 10 bases. In germline, CDR1 is SGHVS, CDR2 FQNEAQ. CDR3 size: 16 residues. J was trimmed by 3 bases and V by 2 bases; bases with no gene match: 4.

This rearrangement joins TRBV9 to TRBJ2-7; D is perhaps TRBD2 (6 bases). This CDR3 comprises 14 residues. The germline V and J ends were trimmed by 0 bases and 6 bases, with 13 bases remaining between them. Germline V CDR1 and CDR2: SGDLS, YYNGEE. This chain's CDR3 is CASSVGEVFSEQYF. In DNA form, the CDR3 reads TGTGCCAGCAGCGTAGGGGAGGTTTTTAGCGAGCAGTACTTC.

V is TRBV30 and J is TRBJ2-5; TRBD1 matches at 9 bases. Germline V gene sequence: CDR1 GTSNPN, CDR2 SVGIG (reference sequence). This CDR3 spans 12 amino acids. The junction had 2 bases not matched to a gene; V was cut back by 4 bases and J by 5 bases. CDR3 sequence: CAWTGQGETQYF. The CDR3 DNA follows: TGTGCCTGGACCGGACAGGGGGAGACCCAGTACTTC.

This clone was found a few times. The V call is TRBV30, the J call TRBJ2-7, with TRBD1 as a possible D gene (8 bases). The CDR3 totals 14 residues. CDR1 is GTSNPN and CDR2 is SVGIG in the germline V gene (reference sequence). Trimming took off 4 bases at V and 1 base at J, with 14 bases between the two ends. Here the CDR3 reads CAWMSGTGSYEQYF. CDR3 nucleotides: TGTGCCTGGATGAGCGGGACAGGTTCCTACGAGCAGTACTTC.

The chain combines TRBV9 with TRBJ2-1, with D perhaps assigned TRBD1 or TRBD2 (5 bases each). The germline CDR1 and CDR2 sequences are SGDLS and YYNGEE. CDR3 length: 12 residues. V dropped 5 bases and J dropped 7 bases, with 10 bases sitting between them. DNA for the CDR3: TGTGCCAGCAGGGGGCCGGGGAATGAGCAGTTCTTC. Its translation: CASRGPGNEQFF.

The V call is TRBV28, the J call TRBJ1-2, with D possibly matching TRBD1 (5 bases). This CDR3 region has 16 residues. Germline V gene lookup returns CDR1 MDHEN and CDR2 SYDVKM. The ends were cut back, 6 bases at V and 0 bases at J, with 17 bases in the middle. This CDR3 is CASRNTKTAPNYGYTF. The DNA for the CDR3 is TGTGCCAGCAGGAACACAAAGACAGCGCCTAACTATGGCTACACCTTC.

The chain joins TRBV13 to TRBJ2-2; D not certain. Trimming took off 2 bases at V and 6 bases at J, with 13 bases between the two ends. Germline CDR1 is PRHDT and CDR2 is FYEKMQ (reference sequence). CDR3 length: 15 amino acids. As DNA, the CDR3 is TGTGCCAGCAGCTTATACCGGATGCCGGCCGGGGAGCTGTTTTTT. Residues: CASSLYRMPAGELFF.

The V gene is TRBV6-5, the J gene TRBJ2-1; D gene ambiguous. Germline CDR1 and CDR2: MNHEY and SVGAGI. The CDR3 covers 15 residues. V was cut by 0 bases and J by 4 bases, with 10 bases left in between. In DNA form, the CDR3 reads TGTGCCAGCAGTTACTCTTCGACCCGTTACAATGAGCAGTTCTTC. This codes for CASSYSSTRYNEQFF.

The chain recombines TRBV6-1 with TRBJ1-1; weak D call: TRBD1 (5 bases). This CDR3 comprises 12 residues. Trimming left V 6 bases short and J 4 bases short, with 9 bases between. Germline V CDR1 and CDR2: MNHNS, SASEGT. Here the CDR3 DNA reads TGTGCCAGCAGCTTTGACAGCACTGAAGCTTTCTTT. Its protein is CASSFDSTEAFF.

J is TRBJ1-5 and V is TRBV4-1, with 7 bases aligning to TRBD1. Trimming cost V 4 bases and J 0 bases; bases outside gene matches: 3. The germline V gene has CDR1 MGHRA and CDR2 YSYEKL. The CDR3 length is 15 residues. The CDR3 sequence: CASSLWTGSNQPQHF. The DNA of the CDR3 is TGCGCCAGCAGCCTTTGGACAGGTAGCAATCAGCCCCAGCATTTT.

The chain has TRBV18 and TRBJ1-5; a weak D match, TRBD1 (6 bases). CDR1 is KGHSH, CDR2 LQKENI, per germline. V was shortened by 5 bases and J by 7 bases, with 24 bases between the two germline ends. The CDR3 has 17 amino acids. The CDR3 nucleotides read TGTGCCAGCTCAGCCCTCGGGGGGGGGCCCTCCGAACAGCCCCAGCATTTT. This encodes CASSALGGGPSEQPQHF.

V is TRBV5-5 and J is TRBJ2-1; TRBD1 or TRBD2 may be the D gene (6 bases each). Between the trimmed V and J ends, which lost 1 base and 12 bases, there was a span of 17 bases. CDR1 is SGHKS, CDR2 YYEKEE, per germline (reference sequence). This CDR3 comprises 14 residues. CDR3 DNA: TGTGCCAGCAGCTTGAAGTGGGGGGCCTTGGGGCAGTTCTTC. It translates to CASSLKWGALGQFF.

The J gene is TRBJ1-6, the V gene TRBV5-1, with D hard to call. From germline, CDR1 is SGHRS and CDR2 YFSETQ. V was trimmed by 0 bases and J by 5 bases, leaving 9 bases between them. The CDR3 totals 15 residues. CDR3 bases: TGCGCCAGCAGCTTGGAGGGTAACGATAATTCACCCCTCCACTTT. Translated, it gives CASSLEGNDNSPLHF.

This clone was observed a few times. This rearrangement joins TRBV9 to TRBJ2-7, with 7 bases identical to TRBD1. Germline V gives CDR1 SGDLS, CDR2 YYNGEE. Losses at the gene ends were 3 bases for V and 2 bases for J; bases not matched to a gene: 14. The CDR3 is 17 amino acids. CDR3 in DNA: TGTGCCAGCAGCGGAAATTCCCGGGACAGCCTAACCTACGAGCAGTACTTC. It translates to CASSGNSRDSLTYEQYF.

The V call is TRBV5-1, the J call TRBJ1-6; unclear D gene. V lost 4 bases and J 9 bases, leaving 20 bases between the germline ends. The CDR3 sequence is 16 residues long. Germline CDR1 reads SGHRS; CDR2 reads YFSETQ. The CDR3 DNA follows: TGCGCCAGCAGCCCGAGTGGAACACGAGAAGGTTCACCCCTCCACTTT. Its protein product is CASSPSGTREGSPLHF. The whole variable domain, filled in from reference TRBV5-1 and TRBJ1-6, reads KAGVTQTPRYLIKTRGQQVTLSCSPISGHRSVSWYQQTPGQGLQFLFEYFSETQRNKGNFPGRFSGRQFSNSRSEMNVSTLELGDSALYLCASSPSGTREGSPLHFGNGTRLTVT.

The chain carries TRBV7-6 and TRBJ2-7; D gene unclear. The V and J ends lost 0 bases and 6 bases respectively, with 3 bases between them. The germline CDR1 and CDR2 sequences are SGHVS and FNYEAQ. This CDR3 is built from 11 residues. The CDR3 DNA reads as TGTGCCAGCAGCTTAGCCCTCGAGCAGTACTTC. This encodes CASSLALEQYF.

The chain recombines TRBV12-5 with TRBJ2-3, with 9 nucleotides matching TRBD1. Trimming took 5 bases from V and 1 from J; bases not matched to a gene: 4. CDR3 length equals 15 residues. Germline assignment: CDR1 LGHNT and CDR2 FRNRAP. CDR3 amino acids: CASGRGQGGTDTQYF. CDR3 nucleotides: TGTGCTAGTGGTCGGGGACAGGGCGGCACAGATACGCAGTATTTT.

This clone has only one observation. The CDR3 here is CASILNFGGGSSYEQYF. CDR3 DNA: TGTGCCAGCATCCTAAATTTCGGGGGCGGAAGCTCCTACGAGCAGTACTTC. The J gene is TRBJ2-7, the V gene TRBV2; tentatively, D is TRBD1 or TRBD2 (6 bases each). The germline V gene encodes CDR1 SNHLY and CDR2 FYNNEI. The V end lost 7 bases, the J end lost 0 bases, and 22 bases lay between the germline ends. The CDR3 runs 17 residues.

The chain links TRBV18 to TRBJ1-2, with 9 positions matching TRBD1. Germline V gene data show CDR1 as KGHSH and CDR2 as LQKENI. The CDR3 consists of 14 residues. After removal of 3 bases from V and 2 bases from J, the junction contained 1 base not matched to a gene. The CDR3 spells CASSPGTGNYGYTF. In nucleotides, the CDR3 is TGTGCCAGCTCACCGGGGACAGGGAACTATGGCTACACCTTC.

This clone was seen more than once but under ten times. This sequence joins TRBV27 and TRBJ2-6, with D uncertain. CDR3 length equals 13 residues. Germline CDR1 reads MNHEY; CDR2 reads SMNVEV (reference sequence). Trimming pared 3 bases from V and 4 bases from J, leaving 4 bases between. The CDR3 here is CASSLSGANVLTF. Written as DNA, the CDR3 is TGTGCCAGCAGTTTGTCCGGGGCCAACGTCCTGACTTTC.